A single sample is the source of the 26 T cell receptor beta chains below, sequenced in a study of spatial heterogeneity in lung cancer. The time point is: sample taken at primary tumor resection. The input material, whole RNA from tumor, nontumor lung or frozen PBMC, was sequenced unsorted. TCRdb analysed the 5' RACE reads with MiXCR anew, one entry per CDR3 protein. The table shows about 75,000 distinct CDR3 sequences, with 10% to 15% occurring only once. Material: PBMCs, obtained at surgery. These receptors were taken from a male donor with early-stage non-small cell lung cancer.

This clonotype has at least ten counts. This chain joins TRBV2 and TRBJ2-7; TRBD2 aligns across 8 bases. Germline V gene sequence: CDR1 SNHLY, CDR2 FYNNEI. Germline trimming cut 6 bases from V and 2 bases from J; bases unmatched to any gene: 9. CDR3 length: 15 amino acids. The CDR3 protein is CASRNPRGGAYEQYF. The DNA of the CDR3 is TGTGCCAGCAGAAACCCCCGGGGGGGGGCCTACGAGCAGTACTTC.

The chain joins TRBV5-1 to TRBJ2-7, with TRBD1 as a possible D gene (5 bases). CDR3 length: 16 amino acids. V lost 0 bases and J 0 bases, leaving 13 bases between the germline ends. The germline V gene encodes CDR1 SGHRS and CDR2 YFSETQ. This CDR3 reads CASSLEGAALSYEQYF. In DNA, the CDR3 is TGCGCCAGCAGCTTGGAAGGGGCGGCCCTCTCCTACGAGCAGTACTTC.

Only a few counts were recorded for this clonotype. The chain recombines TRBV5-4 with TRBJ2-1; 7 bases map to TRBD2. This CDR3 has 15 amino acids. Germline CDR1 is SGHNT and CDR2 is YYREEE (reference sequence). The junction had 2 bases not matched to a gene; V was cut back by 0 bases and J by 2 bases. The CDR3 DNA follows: TGTGCCAGCAGCTTGGGAGCGGGAACCTACAATGAGCAGTTCTTC. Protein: CASSLGAGTYNEQFF.

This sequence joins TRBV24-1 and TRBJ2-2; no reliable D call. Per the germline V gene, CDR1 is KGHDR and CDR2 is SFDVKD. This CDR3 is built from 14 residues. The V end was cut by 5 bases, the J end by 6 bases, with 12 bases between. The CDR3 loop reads CATSARKGAGELFF. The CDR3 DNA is TGTGCCACCAGTGCGAGAAAGGGTGCCGGGGAGCTGTTTTTT.

The CDR3 DNA is TGTGCCAGCAGTCCGACTAGCGGGAGGGCCGGCGGCACAGATACGCAGTATTTT. Protein product: CASSPTSGRAGGTDTQYF. The V call is TRBV12-3 or TRBV12-4, the J call TRBJ2-3, with 14 bases fitting TRBD2. This CDR3 contains 18 residues. V gave up 5 bases and J gave up 1 base; unmatched junction bases: 8.

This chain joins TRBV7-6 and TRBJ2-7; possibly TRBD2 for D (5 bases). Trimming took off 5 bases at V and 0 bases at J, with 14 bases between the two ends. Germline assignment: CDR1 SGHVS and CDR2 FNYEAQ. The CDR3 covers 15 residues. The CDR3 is CASSGEAVRSYEQYF. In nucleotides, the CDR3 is TGTGCCAGCAGCGGAGAAGCGGTTCGCTCCTACGAGCAGTACTTC. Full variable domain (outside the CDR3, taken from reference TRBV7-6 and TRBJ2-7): GAGVSQSPRYKVTKRGQDVALRCDPISGHVSLYWYRQALGQGPEFLTYFNYEAQQDKSGLPNDRFSAERPEGSISTLTIQRTEQRDSAMYRCASSGEAVRSYEQYFGPGTRLTVT.

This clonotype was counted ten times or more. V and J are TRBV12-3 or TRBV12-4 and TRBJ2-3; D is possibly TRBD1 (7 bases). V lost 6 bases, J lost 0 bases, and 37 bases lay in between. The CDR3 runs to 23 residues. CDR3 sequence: CASRSLPRGIFAGQTPSTDTQYF. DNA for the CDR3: TGTGCCAGCAGGTCCCTACCTCGGGGCATTTTTGCGGGACAGACTCCTAGCACAGATACGCAGTATTTT.

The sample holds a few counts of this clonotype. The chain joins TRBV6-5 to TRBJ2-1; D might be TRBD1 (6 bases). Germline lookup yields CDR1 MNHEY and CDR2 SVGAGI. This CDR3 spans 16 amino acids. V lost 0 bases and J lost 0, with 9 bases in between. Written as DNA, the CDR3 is TGTGCCAGCAGTTACTCGCCGGACAGCTCCTACAATGAGCAGTTCTTC. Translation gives CASSYSPDSSYNEQFF.

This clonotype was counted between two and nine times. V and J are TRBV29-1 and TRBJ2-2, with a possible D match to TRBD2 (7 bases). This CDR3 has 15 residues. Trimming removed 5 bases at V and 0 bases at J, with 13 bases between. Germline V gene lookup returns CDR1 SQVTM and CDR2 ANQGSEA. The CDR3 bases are TGCAGCGTTCCCTCGGGGGGCGCGAACACCGGGGAGCTGTTTTTT. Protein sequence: CSVPSGGANTGELFF.

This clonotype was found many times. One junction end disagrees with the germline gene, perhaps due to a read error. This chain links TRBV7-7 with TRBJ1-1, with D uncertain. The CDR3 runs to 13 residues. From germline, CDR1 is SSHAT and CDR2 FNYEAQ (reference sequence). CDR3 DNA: TGTGCTAGCAGCAAGCGGTTGGGAGCTGAAGCTTTCTTT. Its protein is CASSKRLGAEAFF.

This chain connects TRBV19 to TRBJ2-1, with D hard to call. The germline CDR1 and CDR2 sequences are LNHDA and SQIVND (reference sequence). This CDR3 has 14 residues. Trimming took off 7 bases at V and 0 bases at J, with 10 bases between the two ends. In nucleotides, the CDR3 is TGTGCCAGTATCGGCCAGAGCTCCTACAATGAGCAGTTCTTC. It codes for CASIGQSSYNEQFF.

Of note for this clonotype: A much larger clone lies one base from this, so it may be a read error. DNA of the CDR3: TGTGCCAGCCTGTACGACTTCAGATCCTACAATGAGCAGGTCTTC. It is translated as CASLYDFRSYNEQVF. V and J are TRBV6-2 or TRBV6-3 and TRBJ2-1; D is ambiguous. The CDR3 runs to 15 residues. The germline V gene has CDR1 MNHEY and CDR2 SVGEGT.

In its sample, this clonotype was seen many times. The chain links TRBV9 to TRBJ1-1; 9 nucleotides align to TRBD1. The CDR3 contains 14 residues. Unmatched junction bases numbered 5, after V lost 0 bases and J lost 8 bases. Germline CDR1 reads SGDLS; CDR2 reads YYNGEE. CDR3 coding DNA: TGTGCCAGCAGCGTAGTCCCAGACAGGGGGGAAGCTTTCTTT. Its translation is CASSVVPDRGEAFF.

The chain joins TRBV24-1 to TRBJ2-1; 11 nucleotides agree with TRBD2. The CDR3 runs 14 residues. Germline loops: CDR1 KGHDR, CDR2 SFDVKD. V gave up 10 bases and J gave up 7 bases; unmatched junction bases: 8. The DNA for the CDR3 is TGTGCCACGAGGGATAGCGGGAGGGGGAATGAGCAGTTCTTC. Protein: CATRDSGRGNEQFF.

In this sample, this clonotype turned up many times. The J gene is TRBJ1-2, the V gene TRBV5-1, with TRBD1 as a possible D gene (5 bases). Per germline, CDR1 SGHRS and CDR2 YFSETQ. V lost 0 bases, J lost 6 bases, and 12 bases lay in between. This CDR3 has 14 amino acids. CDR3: CASSLEGSKDGYTF. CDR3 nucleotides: TGCGCCAGCAGCTTGGAGGGGAGCAAGGATGGCTACACCTTC.

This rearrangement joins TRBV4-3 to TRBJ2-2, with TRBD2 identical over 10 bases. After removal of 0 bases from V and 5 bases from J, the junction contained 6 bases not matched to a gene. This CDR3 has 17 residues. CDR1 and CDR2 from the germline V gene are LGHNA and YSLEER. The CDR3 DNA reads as TGCGCCAGCAGCCAAGATTTACTAGCGGGACGGACCGGGGAGCTGTTTTTT. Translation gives CASSQDLLAGRTGELFF.

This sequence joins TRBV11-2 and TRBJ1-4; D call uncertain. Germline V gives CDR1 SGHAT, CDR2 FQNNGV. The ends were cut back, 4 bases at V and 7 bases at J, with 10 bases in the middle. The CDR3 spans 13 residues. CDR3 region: CASSWAAREKLFF. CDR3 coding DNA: TGTGCCAGCAGCTGGGCCGCACGTGAAAAACTGTTTTTT.

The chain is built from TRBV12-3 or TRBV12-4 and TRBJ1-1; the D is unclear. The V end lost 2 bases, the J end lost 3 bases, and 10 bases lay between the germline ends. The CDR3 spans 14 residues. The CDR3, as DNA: TGTGCCAGCAGTTTACAGATTGGGCACACTGAAGCTTTCTTT. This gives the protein CASSLQIGHTEAFF.

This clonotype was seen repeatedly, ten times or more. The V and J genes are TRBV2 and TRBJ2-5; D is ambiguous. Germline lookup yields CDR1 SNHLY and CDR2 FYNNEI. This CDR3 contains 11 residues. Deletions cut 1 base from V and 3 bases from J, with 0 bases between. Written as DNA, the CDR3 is TGTGCCAGCAGTGAAGAAGAGACCCAGTACTTC. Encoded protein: CASSEEETQYF. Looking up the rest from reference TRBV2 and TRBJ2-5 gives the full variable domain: EPEVTQTPSHQVTQMGQEVILRCVPISNHLYFYWYRQILGQKVEFLVSFYNNEISEKSEIFDDQFSVERPDGSNFTLKIRSTKLEDSAMYFCASSEEETQYFGPGTRLLVL.

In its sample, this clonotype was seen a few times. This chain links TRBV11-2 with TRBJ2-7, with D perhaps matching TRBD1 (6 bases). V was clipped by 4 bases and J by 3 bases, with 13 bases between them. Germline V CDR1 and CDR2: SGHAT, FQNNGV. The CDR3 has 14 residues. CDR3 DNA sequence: TGTGCCAGCAGCTCCCTTGGACAGTTCTACGAGCAGTACTTC. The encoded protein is CASSSLGQFYEQYF.

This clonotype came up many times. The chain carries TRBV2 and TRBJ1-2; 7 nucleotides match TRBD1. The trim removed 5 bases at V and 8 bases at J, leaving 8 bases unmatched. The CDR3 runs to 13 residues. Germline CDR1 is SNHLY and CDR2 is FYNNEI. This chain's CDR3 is CASSPTGIIGYTF. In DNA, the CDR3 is TGTGCCAGCAGTCCGACAGGGATAATCGGCTACACCTTC.

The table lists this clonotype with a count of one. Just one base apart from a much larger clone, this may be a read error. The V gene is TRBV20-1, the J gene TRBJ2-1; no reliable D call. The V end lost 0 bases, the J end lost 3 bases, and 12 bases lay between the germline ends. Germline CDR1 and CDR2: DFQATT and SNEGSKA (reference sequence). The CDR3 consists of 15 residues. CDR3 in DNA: TGCAGTGCTAGAGATCTTGCAGCGAGCTACAATGAGCAGTTCTTC. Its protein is CSARDLAASYNEQFF.

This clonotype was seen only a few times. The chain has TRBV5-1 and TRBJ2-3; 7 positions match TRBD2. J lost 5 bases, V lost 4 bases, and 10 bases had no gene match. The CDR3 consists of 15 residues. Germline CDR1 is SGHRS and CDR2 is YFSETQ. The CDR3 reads CASSVSGTRGDTQYF. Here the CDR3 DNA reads TGCGCCAGCAGCGTCAGCGGGACGAGGGGAGATACGCAGTATTTT.

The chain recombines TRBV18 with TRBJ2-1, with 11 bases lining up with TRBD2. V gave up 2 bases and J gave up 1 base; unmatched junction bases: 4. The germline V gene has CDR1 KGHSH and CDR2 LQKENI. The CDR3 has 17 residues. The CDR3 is CASSPKTSGVSYNEQFF. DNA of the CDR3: TGTGCCAGCTCACCAAAGACTAGCGGGGTGTCCTACAATGAGCAGTTCTTC.

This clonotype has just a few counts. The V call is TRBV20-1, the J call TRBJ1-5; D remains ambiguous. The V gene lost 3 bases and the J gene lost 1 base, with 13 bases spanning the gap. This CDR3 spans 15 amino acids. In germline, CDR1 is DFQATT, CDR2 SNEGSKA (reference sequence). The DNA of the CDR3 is TGCAGTGCTAGTAAGGCCGGAGTGAGCAATCAGCCCCAGCATTTT. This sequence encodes CSASKAGVSNQPQHF.

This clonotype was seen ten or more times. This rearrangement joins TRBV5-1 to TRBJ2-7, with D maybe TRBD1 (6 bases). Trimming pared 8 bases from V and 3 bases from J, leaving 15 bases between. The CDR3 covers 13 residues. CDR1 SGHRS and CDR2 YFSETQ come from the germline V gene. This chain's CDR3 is CASRAQGSYEQYF. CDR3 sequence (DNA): TGCGCCAGTAGGGCCCAGGGGAGCTACGAGCAGTACTTC.